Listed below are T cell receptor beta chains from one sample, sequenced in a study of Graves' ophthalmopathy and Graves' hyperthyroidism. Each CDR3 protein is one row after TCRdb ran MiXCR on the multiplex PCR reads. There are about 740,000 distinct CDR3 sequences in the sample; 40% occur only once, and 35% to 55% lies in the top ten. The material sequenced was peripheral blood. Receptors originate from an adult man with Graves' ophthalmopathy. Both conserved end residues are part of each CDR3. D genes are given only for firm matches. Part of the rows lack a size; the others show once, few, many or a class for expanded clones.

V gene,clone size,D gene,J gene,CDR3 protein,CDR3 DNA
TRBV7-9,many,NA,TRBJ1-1,CASSLDDSSEAFF,TGTGCCAGCAGCCTCGACGACAGCAGTGAAGCTTTCTTT
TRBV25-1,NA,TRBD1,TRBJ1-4,CASTGARDNEKLFF,TGTGCCAGTACAGGGGCGCGGGATAATGAAAAACTGTTTTTT
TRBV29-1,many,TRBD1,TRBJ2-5,CSVEDVPGQLYF,TGCAGCGTTGAAGACGTGCCGGGACAGCTATACTTC
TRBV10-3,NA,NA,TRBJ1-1,CAISESPVMNTEAFF,TGTGCCATCAGTGAGTCCCCGGTCATGAACACTGAAGCTTTCTTT
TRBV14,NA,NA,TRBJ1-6,CASSYSRGTHNNSPLHF,TGTGCCAGCAGTTACTCGAGAGGGACACACAATAATTCACCCCTCCACTTT
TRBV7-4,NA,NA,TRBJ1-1,CASSFGPQSLNTEACF,TGTGCCAGCAGCTTTGGACCACAGAGTCTGAACACTGAAGCTTGCTTT
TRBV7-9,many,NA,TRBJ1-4,CASNRRNEKLFF,TGTGCCAGCAACAGGCGTAATGAAAAACTGTTTTTT
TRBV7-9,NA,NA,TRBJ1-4,CASSPGVRGEKLFF,TGTGCCAGCAGCCCGGGGGTGAGGGGTGAAAAACTGTTTTTT
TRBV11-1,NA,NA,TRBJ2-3,CASSPPRSDTQYF,TGTGCCAGCAGCCCGCCCAGGTCCGATACGCAGTATTTT
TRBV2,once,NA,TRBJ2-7,CASSIKDGEQYF,TGTGCCAGCTCAATCAAGGACGGCGAGCAGTACTTC
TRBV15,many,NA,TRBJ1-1,CATSRRGTEAFF,TGTGCCACCAGCAGACGGGGGACTGAAGCTTTCTTT
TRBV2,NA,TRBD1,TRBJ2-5,CASSEPGQGRSETQYF,TGTGCCAGCAGTGAACCGGGACAGGGGAGGAGCGAGACCCAGTACTTC
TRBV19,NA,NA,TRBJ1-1,CASKGEKNTEAFF,TGTGCCTCCAAAGGGGAGAAGAACACTGAAGCTTTCTTT
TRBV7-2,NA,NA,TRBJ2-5,CASSQLGTKETQYF,TGTGCCAGCAGCCAGTTGGGGACCAAAGAGACCCAGTACTTC
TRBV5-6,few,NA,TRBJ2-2,CASSLTAGVAGELFF,TGTGCCAGCAGCTTGACGGCAGGGGTTGCCGGGGAGCTGTTTTTT
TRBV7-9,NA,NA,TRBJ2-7,CASSLWGRSYEQYF,TGTGCCAGCAGCCTATGGGGGCGCTCCTACGAGCAGTACTTC
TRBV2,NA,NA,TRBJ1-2,CASTPGDYGYTF,TGTGCCAGCACCCCAGGTGACTATGGCTACACCTTT
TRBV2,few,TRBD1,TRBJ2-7,CASSENRDRYYEQYF,TGTGCCAGCAGTGAAAACCGGGACAGATACTACGAGCAGTACTTC
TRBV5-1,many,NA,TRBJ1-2,CASSGRYPDYGYTF,TGCGCCAGCAGTGGCCGTTACCCCGACTATGGCTACACCTTC
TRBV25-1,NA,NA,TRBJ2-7,CASRTGGGYEQYF,TGTGCCAGCAGAACAGGGGGGGGCTACGAGCAGTACTTC
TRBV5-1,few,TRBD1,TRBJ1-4,CASRRTGATNEKLFF,TGCGCCAGCAGACGGACAGGCGCAACTAATGAAAAACTGTTTTTT
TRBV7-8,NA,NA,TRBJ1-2,CASSKQQTANYGYTF,TGTGCCAGCAGCAAACAACAGACAGCTAACTATGGCTACACCTTC
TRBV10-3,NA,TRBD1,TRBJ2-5,CAPWTGGASWETQYF,TGTGCCCCTTGGACAGGGGGCGCTTCTTGGGAGACCCAGTACTTC
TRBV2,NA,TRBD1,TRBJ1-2,CARDRGLRGYTF,TGTGCCAGGGACAGGGGACTGCGTGGCTACACCTTC
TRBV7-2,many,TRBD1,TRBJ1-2,CASSPSQGQGHGYTF,TGTGCCAGCAGCCCCTCCCAGGGACAGGGTCATGGCTACACCTTC
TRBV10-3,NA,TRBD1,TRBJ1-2,CASRTGGTNYGYTF,TGTGCCAGCAGAACAGGGGGCACCAACTATGGCTACACCTTC
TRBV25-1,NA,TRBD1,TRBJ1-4,CASSEYAPGQAEKLFF,TGTGCCAGCAGTGAATATGCCCCGGGACAGGCTGAAAAACTGTTTTTT
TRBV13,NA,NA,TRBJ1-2,CASGAGTLLRSYTF,TGTGCCAGCGGGGCAGGGACCTTACTCCGGTCTTACACCTTC
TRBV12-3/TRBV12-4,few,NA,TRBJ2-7,CASSRVGEQYF,TGTGCCAGCAGCCGGGTAGGAGAGCAGTACTTC
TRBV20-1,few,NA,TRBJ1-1,CSARGGGGPWDTEAFF,TGCAGTGCTAGAGGGGGAGGGGGTCCCTGGGACACTGAAGCTTTCTTT
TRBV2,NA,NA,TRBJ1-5,CASSDNRGSNQPQHF,TGTGCCAGCAGTGATAATAGGGGTAGCAATCAGCCCCAGCATTTT
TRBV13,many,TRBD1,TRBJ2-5,CASGRRDRQTQYF,TGTGCCAGCGGCCGCCGGGACAGGCAGACCCAGTACTTC
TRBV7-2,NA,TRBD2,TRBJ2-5,CAWSASGSRETQYF,TGTGCCTGGAGCGCCAGCGGGAGTCGAGAGACCCAGTACTTC
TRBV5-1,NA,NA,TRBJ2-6,CASSLGLFTGANVLTF,TGCGCCAGCAGCTTGGGTTTGTTTACTGGGGCCAACGTCCTGACTTTC
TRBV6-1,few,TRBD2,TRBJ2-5,CASSTGLAGMETQYF,TGTGCCAGCAGTACCGGACTAGCGGGAATGGAGACCCAGTACTTC
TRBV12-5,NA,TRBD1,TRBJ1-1,CASAQGPNTEAFF,TGTGCTAGTGCACAGGGGCCGAACACTGAAGCTTTCTTT
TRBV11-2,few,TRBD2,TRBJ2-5,CASSPRAGGPGETQYF,TGTGCCAGCAGCCCTCGGGCGGGAGGGCCAGGGGAGACCCAGTACTTC
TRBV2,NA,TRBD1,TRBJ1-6,CASSEWDRGYSPLHF,TGTGCCAGCAGTGAATGGGACAGGGGCTATTCACCCCTCCACTTT
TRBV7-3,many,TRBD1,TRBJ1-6,CASSSGGRSPLHF,TGTGCCAGCAGCTCAGGGGGCCGGTCACCCCTCCACTTT
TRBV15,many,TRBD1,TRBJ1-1,CATSRDGGNRGRTEAFF,TGTGCCACCAGCAGAGATGGCGGGAACAGGGGGCGAACTGAAGCTTTCTTT
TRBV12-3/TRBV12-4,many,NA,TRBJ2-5,CASSPTRKETQYF,TGTGCCAGCAGCCCGACTAGGAAAGAGACCCAGTACTTC
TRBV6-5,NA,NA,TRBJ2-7,CASSSRDPGGEQYF,TGTGCCAGCAGTAGCCGGGACCCAGGGGGGGAGCAGTACTTC
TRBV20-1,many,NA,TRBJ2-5,CSARDYGGTQYF,TGCAGTGCTAGAGATTATGGGGGGACCCAGTACTTC
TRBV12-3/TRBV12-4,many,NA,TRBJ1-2,CASSSRGGYTF,TGTGCCAGCAGTTCCCGCGGGGGCTACACCTTC
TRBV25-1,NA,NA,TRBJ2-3,CASHEGSSPDTQYF,TGTGCCAGCCATGAGGGATCGTCCCCAGATACGCAGTATTTT
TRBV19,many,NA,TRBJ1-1,CASSMRSTEAFF,TGTGCCAGTAGTATGAGGTCTACTGAAGCTTTCTTT
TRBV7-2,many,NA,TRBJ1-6,CASKLEALGQGGNPSPLHF,TGTGCCAGCAAATTAGAGGCCCTTGGGCAGGGAGGGAATCCATCACCCCTCCACTTT
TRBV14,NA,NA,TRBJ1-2,CASRQRGEGYGYTF,TGTGCCAGCAGGCAAAGAGGCGAGGGCTATGGCTACACCTTC